Shown below are 3 T cell receptor beta chains from a single sample sequenced in a study of blood T cell repertoires in COVID-19. Measured with immunoSEQ multiplex PCR; TCRdb has only the in-frame clones, and not every one. This table has more than 250,000 clones, roughly 90% appearing once. Sample: PBMCs or T cells enriched from blood (not recorded which). These receptors were obtained from a woman aged 25 to 39 who had recovered from COVID-19.

DNA of the CDR3: TGTGCCAGCAGCCGGACAGGGACTGCAACTAATGAAAAACTGTTTTTT. This encodes CASSRTGTATNEKLFF. The chain couples TRBV7-2 to TRBJ1-4; 8 bases agree with TRBD1. There are 16 residues in the CDR3. The junction had 5 bases not matched to a gene; V was cut back by 5 bases and J by 0 bases. Germline CDR1 SGHTA, CDR2 FQGNSA. Combining the CDR3 with reference TRBV7-2 and TRBJ1-4 gives the whole variable domain GAGVSQSPSNKVTEKGKDVELRCDPISGHTALYWYRQSLGQGLEFLIYFQGNSAPDKSGLPSDRFSAERTGGSVSTLTIQRTQQEDSAVYLCASSRTGTATNEKLFFGSGTQLSVL.

The CDR3 DNA follows: TGTGCCTGGAGTTCGGCAGGGCTCCCCTACGAGCAGTACTTC. Translating gives CAWSSAGLPYEQYF. V gene TRBV30 combines with J gene TRBJ2-7; weak D call: TRBD1 (5 bases). Germline values: CDR1 GTSNPN, CDR2 SVGIG (reference sequence). Trimming pared 2 bases from V and 2 bases from J, leaving 13 bases between. The CDR3 spans 14 residues.

V gene TRBV18 combines with J gene TRBJ1-3, with a possible D match to TRBD1 (6 bases). Germline V lookup: CDR1 KGHSH, CDR2 LQKENI. V was trimmed by 3 bases and J by 3 bases, leaving 12 bases between them. CDR3 length equals 15 residues. CDR3 amino acids: CASSPRGIDGNTIYF. CDR3 coding DNA: TGTGCCAGCTCACCGAGGGGGATTGATGGAAACACCATATATTTT.